The TCR beta chain described here comes from a study of graft-versus-host responses after intestinal transplantation (dated by TCRdb to the early 2020s). With respect to the entire study: Multivisceral, liver-intestinal, or isolated intestinal transplants were received by the recipients. After intestinal transplantation, graft-versus-host and host-versus-graft alloreactive T cell clones were followed in the graft, circulation and bone marrow using bulk TCR-beta CDR3 sequencing. Alloreactive clones were identified by sequencing pre-transplant mixed lymphocyte reaction products and comparing them with unstimulated pre-transplant donor and recipient T cells. Instead of going to the commercial service, samples from a few later patients were sequenced in-house on an Illumina MiSeq and processed with MiXCR. The cohort enrolled 20 to 25 intestinal transplant recipients, one of whom was a retransplant, and a few patients without pretransplant specimens were excluded. All recipients received anti-thymocyte globulin induction followed by maintenance tacrolimus and steroids for three to four years. A peak of at least 4% donor T cells among recipient peripheral blood mononuclear cells was the definition used for donor T cell macrochimerism. General findings and caveats noted by the study authors: Peak levels of circulating GvH clones were associated with declines in HvG clones early after transplant. The relatively low number and heterogeneity of intestinal transplant patients limited the conclusions. Patients with donor T cell macrochimerism had high GvH to HvG T cell clonal ratios in their allografts. GvH clones were detected in recipient bone marrow, and some appeared earlier in ileal mucosa or blood, consistent with an intestinal mucosal origin.

V was cut back by 7 bases and J by 6 bases, leaving a gap of 16 bases between them. Inclusive of the bounding cysteine and phenylalanine, the CDR3 is 13 residues long. The retained sequence is limited to the CDR3, 39 bases, with the frame set at the first base. The germline V gene provides CDR1 SGHTS and CDR2 YDEGEE. Taken with the paper, the label for time point translates to: cells obtained before transplantation from donor or recipient. CD3+CD4+ and CD3+CD8+ populations were FACS-sorted from unstimulated pre-transplant donor and recipient cells taken from spleen or lymph nodes. Notes on this clone: Its antigen specificity is not known. No per-base quality is available; no much larger clone lies one base away.

Library prep was done by the immunoSEQ multiplex PCR assay. For most patients, genomic DNA was isolated with the Qiagen DNeasy Blood and Tissue Kit and shipped frozen to Adaptive Biotechnologies for TCR sequencing. Adaptive Biotechnologies carried out high-throughput TCR-beta CDR3 sequencing of genomic DNA for most patients. As for how the authors treated the data: Adaptive's ImmunoSEQ software supplied the TCR sequencing data for around 19 patients, while MiXCR and VDJtools were used to process three other patients. To correct CD4 versus CD8 sorting errors, sequences present in both subsets at a frequency ratio below 5:1 were removed. CDR3 nucleotide sequences shared by donor and recipient were removed because the origin of these sequences could not be assigned. At least 2-fold expansion over unstimulated cells and a minimum CFSE-low frequency of 0.002% (template counts) or 0.001% (read counts) were required for clones to be classified as alloreactive. Clones detected in sequenced pre-transplant spleen, lymph node, or MLR CFSE-low populations of the donor or recipient were defined as mappable. Cumulative frequency of alloreactive clones was calculated as a percentage of all sequences weighted by copy number. TCRdb took this table from immuneACCESS and kept in-frame rearrangements with V and J called. Such tables lack part of the clones; where checked against another copy, unresolved V genes explain under half of the gap, and the rest is unexplained. The V and J calls and clone size were taken over from that table, and D and trimming were inferred from the DNA. A total of about 85,000 clones appear in this sample, roughly 80% of them only once. The top ten clones comprise more than 0.8% of the sample.

The chain is encoded by TRBV5-8 joined to TRBJ1-1; perhaps TRBD1 is the D gene, with 6 bases matching. The specimen comprised unstimulated CD4+ T cells sorted from spleen or lymph node cells, sampled before intestinal transplant. This clonotype was obtained from a human donor who received an intestinal transplant. The CDR3 is CASAGGQPSEAFF. The sequenced DNA: TGTGCCAGCGCCGGAGGACAGCCTTCTGAAGCTTTCTTT.